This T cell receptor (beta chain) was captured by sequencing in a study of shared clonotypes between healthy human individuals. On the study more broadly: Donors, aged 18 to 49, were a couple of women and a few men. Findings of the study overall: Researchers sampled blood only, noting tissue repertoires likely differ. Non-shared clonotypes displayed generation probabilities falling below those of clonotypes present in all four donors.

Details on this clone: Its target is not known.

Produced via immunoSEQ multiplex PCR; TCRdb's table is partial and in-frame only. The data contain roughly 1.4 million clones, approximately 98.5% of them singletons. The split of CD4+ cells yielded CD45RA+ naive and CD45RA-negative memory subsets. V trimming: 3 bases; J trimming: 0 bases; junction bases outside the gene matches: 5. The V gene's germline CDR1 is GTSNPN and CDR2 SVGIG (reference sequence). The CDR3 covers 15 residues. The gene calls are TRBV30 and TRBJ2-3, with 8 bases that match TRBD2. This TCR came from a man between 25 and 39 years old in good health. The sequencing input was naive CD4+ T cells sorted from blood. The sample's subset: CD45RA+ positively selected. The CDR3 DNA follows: TGTGCCTGGAGAACCGGGACTAGAAGCACAGATACGCAGTATTTT. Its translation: CAWRTGTRSTDTQYF.